Detailed here is one T cell receptor beta chain. TCRdb reanalysed the 5' RACE reads using MiXCR and keeps one entry per CDR3 protein. The top ten hold approximately 1.6% of the sample, which has roughly 690,000 distinct CDR3 sequences, 5.5% to 6.5% seen once. This specimen belongs to a study of identical twins. CDR1 is MGHRA and CDR2 is YSYEKL in the germline V gene. The CDR3 runs to 16 residues. Trimming took 11 bases from V and 3 from J; bases not matched to a gene: 15. The sample was naive T cells sorted from blood. The V and J genes are TRBV4-1 and TRBJ2-2; 7 positions agree with TRBD2. The sequence was obtained from a man aged 18-30 years in good health. The CDR3 region has the DNA TGCGCCGTCGGGGTGGGCGGGAGTATTGACACCGGGGAGCTGTTTTTT. Its translation is CAVGVGGSIDTGELFF.